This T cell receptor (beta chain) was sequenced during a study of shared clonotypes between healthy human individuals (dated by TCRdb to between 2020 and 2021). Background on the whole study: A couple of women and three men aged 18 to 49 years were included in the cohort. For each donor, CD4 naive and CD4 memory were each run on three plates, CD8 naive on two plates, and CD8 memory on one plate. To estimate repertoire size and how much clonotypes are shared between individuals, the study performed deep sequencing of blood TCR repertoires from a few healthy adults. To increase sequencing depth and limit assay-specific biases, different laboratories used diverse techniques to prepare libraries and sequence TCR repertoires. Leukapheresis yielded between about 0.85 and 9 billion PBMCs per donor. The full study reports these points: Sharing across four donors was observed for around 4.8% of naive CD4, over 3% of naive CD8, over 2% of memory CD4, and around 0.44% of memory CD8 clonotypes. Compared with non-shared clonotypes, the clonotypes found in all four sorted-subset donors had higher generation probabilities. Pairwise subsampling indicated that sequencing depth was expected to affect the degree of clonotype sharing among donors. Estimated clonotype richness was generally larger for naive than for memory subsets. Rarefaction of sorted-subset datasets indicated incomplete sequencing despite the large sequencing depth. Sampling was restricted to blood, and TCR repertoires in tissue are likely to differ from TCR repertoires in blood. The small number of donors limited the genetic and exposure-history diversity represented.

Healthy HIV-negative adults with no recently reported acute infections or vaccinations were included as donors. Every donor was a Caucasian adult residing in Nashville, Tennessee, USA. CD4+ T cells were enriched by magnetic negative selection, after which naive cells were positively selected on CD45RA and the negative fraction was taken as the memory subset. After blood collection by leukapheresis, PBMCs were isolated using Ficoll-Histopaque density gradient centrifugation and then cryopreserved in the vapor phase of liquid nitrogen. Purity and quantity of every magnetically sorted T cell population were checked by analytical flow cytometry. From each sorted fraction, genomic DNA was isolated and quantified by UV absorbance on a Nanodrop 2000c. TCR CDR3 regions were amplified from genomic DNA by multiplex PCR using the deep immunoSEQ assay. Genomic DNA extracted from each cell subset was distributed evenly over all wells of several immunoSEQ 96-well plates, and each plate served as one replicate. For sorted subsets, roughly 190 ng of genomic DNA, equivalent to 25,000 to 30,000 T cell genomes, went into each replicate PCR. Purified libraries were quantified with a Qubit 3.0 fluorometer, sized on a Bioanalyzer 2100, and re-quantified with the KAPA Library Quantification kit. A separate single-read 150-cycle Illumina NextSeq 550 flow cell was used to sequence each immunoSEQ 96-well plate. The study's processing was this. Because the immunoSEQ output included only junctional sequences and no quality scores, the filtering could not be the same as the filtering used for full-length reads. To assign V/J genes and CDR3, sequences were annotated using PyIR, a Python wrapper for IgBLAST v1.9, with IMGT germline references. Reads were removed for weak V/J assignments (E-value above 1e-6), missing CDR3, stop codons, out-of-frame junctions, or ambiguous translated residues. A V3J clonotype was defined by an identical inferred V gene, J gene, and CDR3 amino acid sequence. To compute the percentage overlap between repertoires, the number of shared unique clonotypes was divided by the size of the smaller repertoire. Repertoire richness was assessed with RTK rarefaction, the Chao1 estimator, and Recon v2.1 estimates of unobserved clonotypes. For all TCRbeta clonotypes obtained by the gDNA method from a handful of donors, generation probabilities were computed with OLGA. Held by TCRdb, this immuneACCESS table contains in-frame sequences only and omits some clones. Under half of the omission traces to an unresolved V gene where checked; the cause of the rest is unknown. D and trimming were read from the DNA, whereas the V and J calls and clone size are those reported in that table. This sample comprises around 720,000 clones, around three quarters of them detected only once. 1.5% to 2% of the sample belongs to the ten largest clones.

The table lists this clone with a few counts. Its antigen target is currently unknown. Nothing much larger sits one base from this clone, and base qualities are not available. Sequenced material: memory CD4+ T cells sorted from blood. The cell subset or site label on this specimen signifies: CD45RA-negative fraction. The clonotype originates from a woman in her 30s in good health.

At the DNA level, the sequence is TGTGCCAGCAGTTTGGGTAGCGGGAGGGGTAGGGATGAGCAGTTCTTC. Protein translation: CASSLGSGRGRDEQFF. Recombination connected TRBV27 to TRBJ2-1, and TRBD2 aligns with 11 junction nucleotides. The CDR1 and CDR2 encoded by the germline V gene (reference sequence) are MNHEY and SMNVEV. The germline V end is reduced by 3 bases and the J end by 8 bases; junction bases left unmatched: 9. The CDR3, from cysteine to phenylalanine, totals 16 residues. Only the CDR3 portion is preserved as DNA: 48 bases, with reading frame beginning at the first base.